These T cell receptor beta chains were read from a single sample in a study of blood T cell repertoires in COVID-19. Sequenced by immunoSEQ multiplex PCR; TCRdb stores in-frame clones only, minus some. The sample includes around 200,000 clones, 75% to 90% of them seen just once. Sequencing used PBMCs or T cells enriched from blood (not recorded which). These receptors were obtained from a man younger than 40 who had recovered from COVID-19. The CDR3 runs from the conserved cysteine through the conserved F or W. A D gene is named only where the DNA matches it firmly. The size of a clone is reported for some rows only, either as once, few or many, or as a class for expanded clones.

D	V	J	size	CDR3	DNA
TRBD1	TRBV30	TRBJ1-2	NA	CAWSPGQGAIGYTF	TGTGCCTGGAGCCCGGGACAGGGGGCGATTGGCTACACCTTC
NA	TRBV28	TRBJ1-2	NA	CASSPPRQGFVYGYTF	TGTGCCAGCAGTCCCCCCCGGCAGGGGTTCGTCTATGGCTACACCTTC
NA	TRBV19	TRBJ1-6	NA	CASSTPGNNSPLHF	TGTGCCAGTAGTACTCCAGGGAATAATTCACCCCTCCACTTT
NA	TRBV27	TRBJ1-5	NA	CASKLQGGNQPQHF	TGTGCCAGCAAGTTACAGGGAGGCAATCAGCCCCAGCATTTT
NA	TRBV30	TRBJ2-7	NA	CAWSVDSTNNEQYF	TGTGCCTGGAGTGTGGACAGTACTAACAACGAGCAGTACTTC
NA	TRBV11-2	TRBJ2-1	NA	CASSRLLALLYNEQFF	TGTGCCAGCAGCCGCCTACTAGCCCTTCTTTACAATGAGCAGTTCTTC
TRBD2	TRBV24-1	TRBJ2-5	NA	CATSPGGGGKETQYF	TGTGCCACCAGTCCGGGTGGCGGGGGAAAAGAGACCCAGTACTTC
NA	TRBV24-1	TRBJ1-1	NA	CATSASGNSGTEAFF	TGTGCCACCAGTGCCAGCGGGAACAGCGGAACTGAAGCTTTCTTT
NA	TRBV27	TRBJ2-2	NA	CASSLKGAGPGELFF	TGTGCCAGCAGTTTAAAAGGGGCTGGCCCCGGGGAGCTGTTTTTT
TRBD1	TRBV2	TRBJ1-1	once	CASSWDRGTEAFF	TGTGCCAGCAGCTGGGACAGGGGCACTGAAGCTTTCTTT
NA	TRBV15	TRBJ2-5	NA	CATSRDGQNIQETQYF	TGTGCCACCAGCAGAGATGGTCAGAACATTCAAGAGACCCAGTACTTC
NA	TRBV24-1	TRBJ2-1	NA	CATSDLGPGNEQFF	TGTGCCACCAGTGATTTAGGTCCGGGCAATGAGCAGTTCTTC
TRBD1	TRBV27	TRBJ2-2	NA	CASSLGQGANTGELFF	TGTGCCAGCAGTTTAGGCCAGGGGGCGAACACCGGGGAGCTGTTTTTT
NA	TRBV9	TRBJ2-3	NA	CASSVGGGSTDTQYF	TGTGCCAGCAGCGTAGGGGGAGGTAGCACAGATACGCAGTATTTT
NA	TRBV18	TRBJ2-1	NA	CASSPTDGLGVSYNEQFF	TGTGCCAGCTCACCTACCGATGGTTTAGGGGTATCCTACAATGAGCAGTTCTTC
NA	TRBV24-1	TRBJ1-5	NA	CATSVGSLNQPQHF	TGTGCCACCAGTGTCGGGAGCCTCAATCAGCCCCAGCATTTT
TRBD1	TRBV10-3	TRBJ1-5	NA	CAIRRTGEGQPQHF	TGTGCCATCAGAAGGACAGGGGAAGGTCAGCCCCAGCATTTT
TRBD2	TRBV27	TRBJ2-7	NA	CASTPASGPYEQYF	TGTGCCAGCACGCCCGCTAGCGGGCCCTACGAGCAGTACTTC
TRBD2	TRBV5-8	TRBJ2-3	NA	CASSRPSGRVTDTQYF	TGTGCCAGCAGCCGGCCTAGCGGGAGAGTTACAGATACGCAGTATTTT
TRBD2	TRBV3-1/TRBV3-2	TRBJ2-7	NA	CASSPHIAGVSYEQYF	TGTGCCAGCAGCCCTCACATAGCGGGAGTTTCCTACGAGCAGTACTTC
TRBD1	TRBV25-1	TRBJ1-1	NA	CATRDRWYTEAFF	TGTGCCACCCGGGACAGGTGGTACACTGAAGCTTTCTTT
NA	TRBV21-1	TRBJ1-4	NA	CASSPGLGEKLFF	TGTGCCAGCAGCCCGGGACTGGGTGAAAAACTGTTTTTT
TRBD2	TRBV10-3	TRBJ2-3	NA	CAIGNYGRTDTQYF	TGTGCCATCGGGAATTACGGGAGGACAGATACGCAGTATTTT
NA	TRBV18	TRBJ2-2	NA	CASSPITGSGVTGELFF	TGTGCCAGCTCACCCATAACAGGGTCAGGAGTCACCGGGGAGCTGTTTTTT
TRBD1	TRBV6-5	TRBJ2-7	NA	CASSYDRGPPSYEQYF	TGTGCCAGCAGTTACGACAGGGGTCCCCCCTCCTACGAGCAGTACTTC
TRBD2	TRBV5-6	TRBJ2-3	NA	CASSLGGRSDTQYF	TGTGCCAGCAGCTTGGGCGGGAGGTCAGATACGCAGTATTTT
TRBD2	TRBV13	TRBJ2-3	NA	CASSLSSGRSSRADTQYF	TGTGCCAGCAGCTTATCTAGCGGACGTAGTTCTAGAGCAGATACGCAGTATTTT
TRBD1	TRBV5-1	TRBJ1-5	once	CASSRTGQDQPQHF	TGCGCCAGCAGCCGGACAGGGCAGGATCAGCCCCAGCATTTT
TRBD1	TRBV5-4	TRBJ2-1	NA	CASTPGQGVYEQFF	TGTGCCAGCACCCCGGGACAGGGCGTCTATGAGCAGTTCTTC
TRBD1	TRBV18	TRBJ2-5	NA	CASSPPGSTGVSKTQYF	TGTGCCAGCTCACCACCTGGAAGCACAGGGGTGTCAAAGACCCAGTACTTC
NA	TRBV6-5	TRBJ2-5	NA	CASETGYGETQYF	TGTGCCAGCGAAACAGGTTATGGGGAGACCCAGTACTTC
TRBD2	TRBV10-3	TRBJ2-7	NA	CAISESGTSSYEQYF	TGTGCCATCAGTGAGTCCGGGACTAGCTCCTACGAGCAGTACTTC
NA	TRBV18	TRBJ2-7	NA	CASSPGGFEQYF	TGTGCCAGCTCACCAGGAGGGTTCGAGCAGTACTTC
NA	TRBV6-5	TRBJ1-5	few	CASSRGGDQPQHF	TGTGCCAGCAGTAGAGGGGGGGATCAGCCCCAGCATTTT
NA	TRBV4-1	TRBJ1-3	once	CASSHSREGNTIYF	TGCGCCAGCAGCCACTCAAGGGAGGGAAACACCATATATTTT
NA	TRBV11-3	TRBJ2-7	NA	CAGRQYEQYF	TGTGCCGGACGACAGTACGAGCAGTACTTC
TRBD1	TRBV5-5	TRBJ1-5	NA	CASSLGTGGGNQPQHF	TGTGCCAGCAGCTTGGGGACAGGTGGGGGGAATCAGCCCCAGCATTTT
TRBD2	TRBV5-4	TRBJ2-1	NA	CASSASGGSYEQFF	TGTGCCAGCAGTGCTAGCGGGGGGAGTTATGAGCAGTTCTTC
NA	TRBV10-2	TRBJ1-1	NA	CASTAANTEAFF	TGCGCCAGCACCGCGGCTAACACTGAAGCTTTCTTT
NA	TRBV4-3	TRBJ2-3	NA	CASSQLVASDTQYF	TGCGCCAGCAGCCAATTGGTAGCCTCAGATACGCAGTATTTT
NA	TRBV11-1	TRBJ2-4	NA	CASSLAPRDIQYF	TGTGCCAGCAGCTTAGCTCCTCGAGACATTCAGTACTTC
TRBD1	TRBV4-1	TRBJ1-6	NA	CASSQGRTGVNYSPLHF	TGCGCCAGCAGCCAAGGCCGGACAGGGGTGAACTATTCACCCCTCCACTTT
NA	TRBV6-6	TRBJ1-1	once	CATQAPDSKNTEAFF	TGTGCCACTCAAGCACCGGACAGCAAGAACACTGAAGCTTTCTTT
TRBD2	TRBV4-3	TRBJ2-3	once	CASSLTSVSTDTQYF	TGCGCCAGCAGCCTGACTAGCGTCTCTACAGATACGCAGTATTTT
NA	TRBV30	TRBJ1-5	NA	CAWTSGSNQPQHF	TGTGCCTGGACCTCAGGTAGCAATCAGCCCCAGCATTTT
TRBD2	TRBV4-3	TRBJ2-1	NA	CASSPGLAGGMEQFF	TGCGCCAGCAGCCCGGGACTAGCGGGGGGGATGGAGCAGTTCTTC
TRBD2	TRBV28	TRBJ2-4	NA	CASSLSSGSVVKNIQYF	TGTGCCAGCAGTTTAAGTAGCGGGAGCGTAGTCAAAAACATTCAGTACTTC
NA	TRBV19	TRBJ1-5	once	CASSIDPDTPQPQHF	TGTGCCAGTAGTATAGACCCCGACACTCCTCAGCCCCAGCATTTT
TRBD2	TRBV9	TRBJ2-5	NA	CASSSGTSGETQYF	TGTGCCAGCAGCTCAGGGACTAGCGGAGAGACCCAGTACTTC
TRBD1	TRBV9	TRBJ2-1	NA	CASSESGTENNEQFF	TGTGCCAGCAGCGAGTCCGGGACAGAGAACAATGAGCAGTTCTTC
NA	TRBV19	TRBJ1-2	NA	CASSIESRPTGYGYTF	TGTGCCAGTAGTATAGAATCCCGCCCGACAGGCTATGGCTACACCTTC
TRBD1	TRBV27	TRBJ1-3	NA	CASSQTGSPGNTIYF	TGTGCCAGCAGTCAGACAGGGTCTCCTGGAAACACCATATATTTT
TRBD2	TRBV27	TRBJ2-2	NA	CASSSQRGNAGELFF	TGTGCCAGCAGTTCCCAGCGGGGAAATGCCGGGGAGCTGTTTTTT
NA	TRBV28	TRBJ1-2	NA	CASSLTDLNYGYTF	TGTGCCAGCAGTTTGACAGATCTAAACTATGGCTACACCTTC
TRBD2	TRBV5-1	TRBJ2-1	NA	CASSPGTSGRSNNEQFF	TGCGCCAGCAGCCCCGGGACTAGCGGGAGGTCGAACAATGAGCAGTTCTTC
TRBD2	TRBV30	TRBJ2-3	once	CAWSLAGAITDTQYF	TGTGCCTGGAGTTTAGCGGGGGCTATTACAGATACGCAGTATTTT
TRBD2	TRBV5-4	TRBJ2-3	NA	CASSLASGSGDGDTQYF	TGTGCCAGCAGCTTGGCCAGTGGTAGCGGGGACGGAGATACGCAGTATTTT
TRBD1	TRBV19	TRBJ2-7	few	CASRETGDIYEQYF	TGTGCCAGTAGGGAGACAGGGGACATCTACGAGCAGTACTTC